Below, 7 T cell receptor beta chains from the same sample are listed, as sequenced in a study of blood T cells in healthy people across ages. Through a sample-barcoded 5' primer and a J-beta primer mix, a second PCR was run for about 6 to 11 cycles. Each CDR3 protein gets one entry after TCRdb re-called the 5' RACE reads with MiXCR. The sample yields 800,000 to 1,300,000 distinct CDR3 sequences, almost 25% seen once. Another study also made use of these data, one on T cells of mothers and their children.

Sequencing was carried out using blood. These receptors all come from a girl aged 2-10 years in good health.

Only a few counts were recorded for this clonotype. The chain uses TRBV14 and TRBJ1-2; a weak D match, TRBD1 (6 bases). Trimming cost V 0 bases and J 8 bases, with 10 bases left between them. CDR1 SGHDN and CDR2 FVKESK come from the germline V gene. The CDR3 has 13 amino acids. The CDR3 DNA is TGTGCCAGCAGCCAAGAACAGGGATGGGGCTACACCTTC. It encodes CASSQEQGWGYTF.

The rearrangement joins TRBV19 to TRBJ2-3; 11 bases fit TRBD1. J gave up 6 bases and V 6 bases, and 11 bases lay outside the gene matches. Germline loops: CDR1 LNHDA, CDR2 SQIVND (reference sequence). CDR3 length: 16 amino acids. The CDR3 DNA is TGTGCCAGTAGCGACCTGGGACAGGGGGTCTCGGATACGCAGTATTTT. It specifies CASSDLGQGVSDTQYF.

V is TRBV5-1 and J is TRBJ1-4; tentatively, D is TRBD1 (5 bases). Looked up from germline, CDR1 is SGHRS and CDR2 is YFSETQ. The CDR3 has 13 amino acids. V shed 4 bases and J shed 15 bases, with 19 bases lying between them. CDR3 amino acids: CASSRTVTEKVFF. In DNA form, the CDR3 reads TGCGCCAGCAGCAGAACCGTGACAGAAAAGGTGTTTTTT.

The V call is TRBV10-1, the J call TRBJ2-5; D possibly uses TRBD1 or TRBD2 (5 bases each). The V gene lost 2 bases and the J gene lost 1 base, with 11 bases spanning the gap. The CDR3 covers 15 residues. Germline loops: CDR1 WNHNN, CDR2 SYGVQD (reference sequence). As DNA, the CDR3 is TGCGCCAGCAGTGAGGAAGGGACGACCCAAGAGACCCAGTACTTC. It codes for CASSEEGTTQETQYF.

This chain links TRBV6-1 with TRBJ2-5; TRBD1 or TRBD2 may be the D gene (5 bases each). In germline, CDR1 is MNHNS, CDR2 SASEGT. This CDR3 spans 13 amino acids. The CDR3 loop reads CAYRARDRETQYF. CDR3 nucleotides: TGTGCTTATCGTGCCCGGGACCGGGAGACCCAGTACTTC.

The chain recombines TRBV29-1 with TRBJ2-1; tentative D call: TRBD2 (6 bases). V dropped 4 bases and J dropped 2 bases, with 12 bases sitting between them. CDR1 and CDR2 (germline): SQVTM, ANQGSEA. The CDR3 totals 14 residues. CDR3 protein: CSVVRGRTYNEQFF. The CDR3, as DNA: TGCAGCGTTGTTCGGGGGAGGACCTACAATGAGCAGTTCTTC.

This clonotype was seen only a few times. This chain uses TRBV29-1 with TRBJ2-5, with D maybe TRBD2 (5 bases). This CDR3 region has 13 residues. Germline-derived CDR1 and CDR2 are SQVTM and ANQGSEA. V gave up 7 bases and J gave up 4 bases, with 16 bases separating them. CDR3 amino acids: CSGGARSGETQYF. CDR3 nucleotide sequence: TGCAGCGGGGGAGCTAGGTCAGGAGAGACCCAGTACTTC.